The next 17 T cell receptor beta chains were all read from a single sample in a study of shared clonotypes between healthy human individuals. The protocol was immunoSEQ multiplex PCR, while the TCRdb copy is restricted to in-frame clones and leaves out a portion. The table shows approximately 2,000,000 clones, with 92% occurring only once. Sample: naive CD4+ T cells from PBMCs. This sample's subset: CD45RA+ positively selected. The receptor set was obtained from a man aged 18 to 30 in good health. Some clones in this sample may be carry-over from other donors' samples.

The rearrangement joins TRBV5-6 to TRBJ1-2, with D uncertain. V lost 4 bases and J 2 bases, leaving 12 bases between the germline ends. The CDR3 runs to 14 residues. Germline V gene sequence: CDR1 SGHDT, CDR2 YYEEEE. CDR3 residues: CASSLEQTNYGYTF. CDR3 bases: TGTGCCAGCAGCCTAGAGCAGACGAACTATGGCTACACCTTC.

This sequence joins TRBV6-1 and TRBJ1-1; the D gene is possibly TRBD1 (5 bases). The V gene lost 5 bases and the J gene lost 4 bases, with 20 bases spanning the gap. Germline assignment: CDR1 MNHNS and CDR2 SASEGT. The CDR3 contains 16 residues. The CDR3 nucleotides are TGTGCCAGCAGTAAAGGACTGGGGGGGTTGACCACTGAAGCTTTCTTT. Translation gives CASSKGLGGLTTEAFF.

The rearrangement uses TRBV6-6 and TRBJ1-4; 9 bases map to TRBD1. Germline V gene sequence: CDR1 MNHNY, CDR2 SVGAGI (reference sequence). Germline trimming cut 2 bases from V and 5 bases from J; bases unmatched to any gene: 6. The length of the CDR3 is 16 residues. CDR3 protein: CASSYARTGANEKLFF. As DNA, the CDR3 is TGTGCCAGCAGTTACGCCCGGACAGGGGCGAATGAAAAACTGTTTTTT.

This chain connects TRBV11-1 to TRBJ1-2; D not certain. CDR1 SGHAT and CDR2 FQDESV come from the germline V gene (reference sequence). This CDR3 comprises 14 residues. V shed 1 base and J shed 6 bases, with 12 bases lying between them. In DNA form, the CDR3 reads TGTGCCAGCAGCTTAGACGGCAGCAAAAATGGCTACACCTTC. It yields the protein CASSLDGSKNGYTF.

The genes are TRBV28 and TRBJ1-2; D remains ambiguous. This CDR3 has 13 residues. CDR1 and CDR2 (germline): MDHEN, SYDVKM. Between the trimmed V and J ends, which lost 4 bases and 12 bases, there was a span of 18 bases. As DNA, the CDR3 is TGTGCCAGCAGTTCCGAGTCCCCCTTAGGCCACACCTTC. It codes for CASSSESPLGHTF.

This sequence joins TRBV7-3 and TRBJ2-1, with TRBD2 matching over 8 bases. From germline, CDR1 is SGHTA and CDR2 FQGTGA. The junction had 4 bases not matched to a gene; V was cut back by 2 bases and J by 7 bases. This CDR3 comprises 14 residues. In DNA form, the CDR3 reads TGTGCCAGCAGCTTAGAGGGACTAGGGAATGAGCAGTTCTTC. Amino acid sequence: CASSLEGLGNEQFF.

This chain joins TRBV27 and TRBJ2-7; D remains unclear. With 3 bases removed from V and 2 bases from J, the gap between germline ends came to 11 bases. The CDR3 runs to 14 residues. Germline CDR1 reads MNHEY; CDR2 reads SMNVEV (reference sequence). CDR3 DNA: TGTGCCAGCAGTTTTCGGGCCAGCCCCTACGAGCAGTACTTC. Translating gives CASSFRASPYEQYF.

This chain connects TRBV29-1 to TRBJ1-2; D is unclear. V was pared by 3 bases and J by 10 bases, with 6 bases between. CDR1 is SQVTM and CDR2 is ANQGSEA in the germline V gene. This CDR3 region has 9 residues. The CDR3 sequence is CSVEEPYTF. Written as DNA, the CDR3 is TGCAGCGTTGAGGAGCCCTACACCTTC.

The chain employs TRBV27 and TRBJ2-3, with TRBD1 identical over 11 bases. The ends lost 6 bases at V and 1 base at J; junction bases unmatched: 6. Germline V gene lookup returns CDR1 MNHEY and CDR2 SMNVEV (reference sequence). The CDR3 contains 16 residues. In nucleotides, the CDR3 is TGTGCCAGCAGGGGGGGACAGGGGGTTCGCACAGATACGCAGTATTTT. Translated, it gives CASRGGQGVRTDTQYF.

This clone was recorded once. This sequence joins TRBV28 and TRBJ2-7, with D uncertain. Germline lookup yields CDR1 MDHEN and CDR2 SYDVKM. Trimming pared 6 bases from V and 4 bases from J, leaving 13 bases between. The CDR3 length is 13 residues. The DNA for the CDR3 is TGTGCCAGCAGGCCCGGGCCGAGGTACGAGCAGTACTTC. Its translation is CASRPGPRYEQYF.

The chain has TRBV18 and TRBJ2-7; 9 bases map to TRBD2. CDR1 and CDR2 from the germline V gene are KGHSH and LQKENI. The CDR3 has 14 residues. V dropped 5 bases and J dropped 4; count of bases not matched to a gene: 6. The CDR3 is CASSSRTSVYEQYF. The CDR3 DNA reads TGTGCCAGCTCATCTAGGACTAGCGTGTACGAGCAGTACTTC.

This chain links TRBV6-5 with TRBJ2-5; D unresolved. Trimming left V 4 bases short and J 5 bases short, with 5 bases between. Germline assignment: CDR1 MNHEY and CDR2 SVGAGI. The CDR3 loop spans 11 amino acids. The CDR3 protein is CASSSLETQYF. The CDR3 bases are TGTGCCAGCAGTTCCTTGGAGACCCAGTACTTC.

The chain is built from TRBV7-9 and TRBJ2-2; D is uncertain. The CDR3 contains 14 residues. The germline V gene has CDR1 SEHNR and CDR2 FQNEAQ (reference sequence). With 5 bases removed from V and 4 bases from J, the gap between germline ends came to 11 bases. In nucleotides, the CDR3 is TGTGCCAGCAGCCCTGCGTGGGCCACCGGGGAGCTGTTTTTT. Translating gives CASSPAWATGELFF.

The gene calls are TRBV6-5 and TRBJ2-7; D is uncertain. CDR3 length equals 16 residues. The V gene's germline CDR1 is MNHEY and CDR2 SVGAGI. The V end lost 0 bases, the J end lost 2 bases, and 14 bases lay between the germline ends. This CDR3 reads CASSYSGGRVAYEQYF. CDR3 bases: TGTGCCAGCAGTTACTCTGGCGGAAGGGTAGCCTACGAGCAGTACTTC.

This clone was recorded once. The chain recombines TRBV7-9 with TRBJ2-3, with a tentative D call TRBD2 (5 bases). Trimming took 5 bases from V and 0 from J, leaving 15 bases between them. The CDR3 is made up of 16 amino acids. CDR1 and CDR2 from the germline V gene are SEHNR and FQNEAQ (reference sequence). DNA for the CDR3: TGTGCCAGCAGCCCCTGGACTGTAACTAGCACAGATACGCAGTATTTT. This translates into CASSPWTVTSTDTQYF.

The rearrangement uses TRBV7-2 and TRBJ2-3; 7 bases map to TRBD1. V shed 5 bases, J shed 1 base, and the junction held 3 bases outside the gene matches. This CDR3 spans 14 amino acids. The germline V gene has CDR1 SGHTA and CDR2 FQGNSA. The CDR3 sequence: CASSRDSRTDTQYF. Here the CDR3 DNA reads TGTGCCAGCAGCCGGGACAGTCGCACAGATACGCAGTATTTT.

The CDR3 nucleotides read TGTGCCAGCAGTGCGGGGGCCCCAGATACGCAGTATTTT. This codes for CASSAGAPDTQYF. This chain connects TRBV2 to TRBJ2-3, with D perhaps matching TRBD1 or TRBD2 (6 bases each). This CDR3 contains 13 residues. From germline, CDR1 is SNHLY and CDR2 FYNNEI. V lost 4 bases, J lost 4 bases, and 9 bases lay in between.